This is a list of T cell receptor beta chains from one sample in a study of Ad26.COV2.S vaccination and SARS-CoV-2 variants. Sequencing used immunoSEQ multiplex PCR; TCRdb keeps in-frame clones, though not all of them. The sample yields approximately 480,000 clones, around 88% seen once. This specimen was peripheral blood, taken in a trial of Ad26.COV2.S vaccine versus placebo. These TCRs come from a person aged 18-65 years who received the Ad26.COV2.S COVID-19 vaccine or a placebo. Each CDR3 is given with its conserved first and last residue. A D gene is named only where the DNA matches it firmly. A clone size is listed for some rows: how often the clone was seen (once, few, many), or a class if it is expanded.

>-|-|TRBJ1-2|TRBV30
TGTGCCTGGACCACCGGGGGGCTGAATGGCTACACCTTC
CAWTTGGLNGYTF
>-|-|TRBJ1-1|TRBV30
TGTGCCTGGAGTTCAGGGCGGGACACTGAAGCTTTCTTT
CAWSSGRDTEAFF
>-|-|TRBJ1-5|TRBV7-2
TGTGCCAGCAGCTTAGGTCAGCTCAATCAGCCCCAGCATTTT
CASSLGQLNQPQHF
>-|-|TRBJ1-2|TRBV29-1
TGCAGCGTTGTAAGGGGCGGCTATGGCTACACCTTC
CSVVRGGYGYTF
>TRBD2|-|TRBJ2-1|TRBV7-6
TGTGCCAGCAGCCTTCGGCGGCTAGCGGAGGGAAATGAGCAGTTCTTC
CASSLRRLAEGNEQFF
>-|once|TRBJ2-1|TRBV6-5
TGTGCCAGCCTTAGCGGTAGCTCCTACAATGAGCAGTTCTTC
CASLSGSSYNEQFF
>-|-|TRBJ2-1|TRBV2
TGTGCCAGCAGTGAAGAACTCGTCCCCTACAATGAGCAGTTCTTC
CASSEELVPYNEQFF
>TRBD2|-|TRBJ2-7|TRBV5-4
TGTGCCAGCAGCGGGCCCGGGGGGAGGAGCTACGAGCAGTACTTC
CASSGPGGRSYEQYF
>-|-|TRBJ2-3|TRBV7-2
TGTGCCAGCACTACCACAGATACGCAGTATTTT
CASTTTDTQYF
>TRBD2|-|TRBJ2-7|TRBV11-3
TGTGCCAGCAGCTGGGGAGGGTTTGACTTAGATCAATCCTACGAGCAGTACTTC
CASSWGGFDLDQSYEQYF
>-|-|TRBJ1-5|TRBV7-2
TGTGCCAGCAGCGAGAACCCCTATCAGCCCCAGCATTTT
CASSENPYQPQHF
>-|-|TRBJ2-3|TRBV6-5
TGTGCCAGCACCCCTCTAACCTCAGATACGCAGTATTTT
CASTPLTSDTQYF
>TRBD1|-|TRBJ2-1|TRBV11-1
TGTGCCAGCAGCAGCCCCCGGGACAGGGGGGGGGATGAGCAGTTCTTC
CASSSPRDRGGDEQFF
>-|-|TRBJ1-2|TRBV27
TGTGCCAGCAAGGCTCTCGCGGCCTATGGCTACACCTTC
CASKALAAYGYTF
>-|-|TRBJ2-3|TRBV2
TGTGCCAGCAGCAGGGATAGCACAGATACGCAGTATTTT
CASSRDSTDTQYF
>-|-|TRBJ2-1|TRBV7-3
TGTGCCAGCAGCGTGGACTCCTCCAGCCCTCTGGGTGAGCAGTTCTTC
CASSVDSSSPLGEQFF
>-|-|TRBJ2-3|TRBV5-4
TGTGCCAGCAGCTTGGAGGCAGCCCGCACAGATACGCAGTATTTT
CASSLEAARTDTQYF
>TRBD2|-|TRBJ2-3|TRBV3-1/TRBV3-2
TGTGCCAGCAGCCATGTTTTGAGGCGGGGGGACGATACGCAGTATTTT
CASSHVLRRGDDTQYF
>TRBD1|-|TRBJ2-1|TRBV28
TGTGCCAGCAGTGGGGACAGTTACAATGAGCAGTTCTTC
CASSGDSYNEQFF
>-|-|TRBJ2-7|TRBV9
TGTGCCAGCAGCGTAGGGGGGGCTCGTTCAGCCGAGCAGTACTTC
CASSVGGARSAEQYF
>-|once|TRBJ1-6|TRBV7-2
TGTGCCAGCAGGGACGGAAATTATAATTCACCCCTCCACTTT
CASRDGNYNSPLHF
>TRBD2|few|TRBJ2-1|TRBV5-1
TGCGCCAGCAGTTTGGTGGCGGCTAGCGGGAGCGGCGAGCAGTTCTTC
CASSLVAASGSGEQFF
>-|few|TRBJ1-4|TRBV5-1
TGCGCCAGCAGCACAACAGGGACGGACGAAAAACTGTTTTTT
CASSTTGTDEKLFF
>-|-|TRBJ2-7|TRBV28
TGTGCCAGCAGTTTGAACCCGACAATAAGCTCCTACGAGCAGTACTTC
CASSLNPTISSYEQYF
>TRBD2|-|TRBJ2-7|TRBV30
TGTGCCTGGAGTGCGGGAGGCGTGCAGTACTTC
CAWSAGGVQYF
>-|-|TRBJ2-3|TRBV7-3
TGTGCCAGCAGCTCCAACGGTCTGGGAGGTCCAGATACGCAGTATTTT
CASSSNGLGGPDTQYF